This T cell receptor beta chain was sequenced in a study of synovial regulatory T cells in juvenile arthritis. Germline V CDR1 and CDR2: ENHRY, SYGVKD. The CDR3 runs 16 residues. No DNA is listed. Repertoires were generated with immunoSEQ multiplex PCR, while TCRdb's copy carries only in-frame clones and drops some. Its listing shows about 10,000 clones. The sequence came from a donor aged 2 to 35 with juvenile idiopathic arthritis. The V call is TRBV10-3, the J call TRBJ1-1. Sequenced: Treg cells from blood. Subset noted: remaining (HLA-DR-negative) circulating blood Treg cells. This chain's CDR3 is CAISSSMSGMNTEAFF.